These 6 T cell receptor beta chains originate from one sample sequenced in a study of T cell responses to AZD1222 COVID-19 vaccine. TCRdb keeps only in-frame clones here, not all; method: immunoSEQ multiplex PCR. The sample lists about 120,000 clones, 93% occurring once. The material sequenced was peripheral blood, taken 28 days after the second AZD1222 dose. These receptors all stem from an adult who received the AZD1222 COVID-19 vaccine.

The chain carries TRBV19 and TRBJ1-2; D is undetermined. V lost 5 bases and J 7 bases, leaving 20 bases between the germline ends. Per the germline V gene, CDR1 is LNHDA and CDR2 is SQIVND (reference sequence). The CDR3 contains 15 residues. CDR3 region: CASSLFSLGSVGYTF. For the CDR3, the DNA is TGTGCCAGTAGTCTGTTCAGTTTGGGCAGCGTTGGCTACACCTTC.

V usage is TRBV3-1 (or the pseudogene TRBV3-2) and J usage is TRBJ1-1; 7 bases are shared with TRBD1. Germline CDR1 LGHDT, CDR2 YNNKEL (reference sequence). Trimming took 1 base from V and 6 from J; bases not matched to a gene: 5. CDR3 length: 14 residues. CDR3 in DNA: TGTGCCAGCAGCCAAGGGGGACAGACCTCTGAAGCTTTCTTT. Its protein is CASSQGGQTSEAFF.

This rearrangement joins TRBV19 to TRBJ2-7; possibly TRBD2 for D (5 bases). The CDR3 runs to 15 residues. Per germline, CDR1 LNHDA and CDR2 SQIVND (reference sequence). V dropped 5 bases and J dropped 0 bases, with 14 bases sitting between them. In DNA, the CDR3 is TGTGCCAGTAGTGCCGGGCTCGGGGTCTCCTACGAGCAGTACTTC. This encodes CASSAGLGVSYEQYF.

V is TRBV6-5 and J is TRBJ1-5; D is ambiguous. The V end lost 3 bases, the J end lost 0 bases, and 9 bases lay between the germline ends. There are 15 residues in the CDR3. Germline V lookup: CDR1 MNHEY, CDR2 SVGAGI. CDR3 sequence: CASSYSRNSNQPQHF. As DNA, the CDR3 is TGTGCCAGCAGTTATTCGCGGAATAGCAATCAGCCCCAGCATTTT.

The CDR3: CASARDRVGEQYF. CDR3 DNA: TGTGCCAGCGCCCGGGACAGGGTGGGGGAGCAGTACTTC. The chain carries TRBV9 and TRBJ2-7, with 9 positions matching TRBD1. The V gene's germline CDR1 is SGDLS and CDR2 YYNGEE. V lost 7 bases and J lost 7; bases outside the gene matches: 9. The CDR3 totals 13 residues. Combining the CDR3 with reference TRBV9 and TRBJ2-7 gives the whole variable domain DSGVTQTPKHLITATGQRVTLRCSPRSGDLSVYWYQQSLDQGLQFLIQYYNGEERAKGNILERFSAQQFPDLHSELNLSSLELGDSALYFCASARDRVGEQYFGPGTRLTVT.

CDR3 sequence (DNA): TGTGCCAGCAGCCCGCACTTGCTGAGCTCCTACGAGCAGTACTTC. Translated: CASSPHLLSSYEQYF. The rearrangement links TRBV7-2 to TRBJ2-7; D is unresolved. This CDR3 is built from 15 residues. The germline V gene encodes CDR1 SGHTA and CDR2 FQGNSA. Trimming took 5 bases from V and 0 from J, leaving 14 bases between them.